This T cell receptor (beta chain) was sequenced for a study of T-cell reconstitution after alpha-beta-depleted transplantation in children. Germline lookup yields CDR1 SGHRS and CDR2 YFSETQ. CDR3 length equals 16 residues. Trimming removed 0 bases from V and 2 bases from J, with 12 bases in between. Unique molecular identifiers were incorporated during preparation of the TCRbeta library. MiXCR, applied by TCRdb to the PCR reads, yields one record per CDR3 protein. The sample lists about 120,000 distinct CDR3 sequences, 9% to 12% occurring once. This clonotype was seen at least ten times. This TCR was recovered from a boy aged 2 to 10 with acute lymphoblastic leukemia, due to receive a stem cell transplant. The rearrangement links TRBV5-1 to TRBJ1-3, with a possible D match to TRBD1 (5 bases). The starting material was PBMCs, obtained before TCRalphabeta/CD19-depleted stem cell transplant. The CDR3 sequence: CASSLEPTGPGNTIYF. CDR3 nucleotides: TGCGCCAGCAGCTTGGAACCCACGGGACCTGGAAACACCATATATTTT.